This TCR beta chain was sequenced during a study of blood T cell repertoires in COVID-19. This CDR3 contains 13 residues. V shed 8 bases and J shed 9 bases, with 16 bases lying between them. The table came from immunoSEQ multiplex PCR; TCRdb's copy has only in-frame clones and leaves some out. The sample contains under 300,000 clones, nearly 90% of which appear only once. V usage is TRBV12-3 or TRBV12-4 and J usage is TRBJ2-2; D is ambiguous. The origin of this receptor is a woman aged 60-75 years who had recovered from COVID-19. Sequencing was carried out using PBMCs or T cells enriched from blood (not recorded which). CDR3 nucleotide sequence: TGTGCCAGCGATCATCCCGCCGCGAGGGAGCTGTTTTTT. This gives the protein CASDHPAARELFF.